These 5 T cell receptor beta chains came from one sample sequenced in a study of T cells in Graves' hyperthyroidism and ophthalmopathy. Template material for amplifying TCR beta CDR3 regions consisted of RNA transcripts. With the HTBI primer set, the TCR CDR3 went through a first round of RT-PCR. TCRdb re-called the multiplex PCR reads with MiXCR, one entry per CDR3 protein. The table lists hundreds of thousands of distinct CDR3 sequences, about a fifth of them singletons. The sample comprised blood. All receptors derive from a woman aged 18 to 35 with Graves' hyperthyroidism.

There are many counts of this clonotype. V gene TRBV20-1 combines with J gene TRBJ2-7; D is unclear. Per germline, CDR1 DFQATT and CDR2 SNEGSKA (reference sequence). The CDR3 contains 13 residues. V lost 8 bases to trimming and J lost 7 bases, with 21 bases between them. The CDR3 sequence is CSPIAPSSAEQYF. DNA of the CDR3: TGCAGTCCCATCGCCCCATCGTCCGCGGAGCAGTACTTC.

This clonotype was picked up many times. The V gene is TRBV29-1, the J gene TRBJ1-5; maybe TRBD1 (5 bases). V was shortened by 4 bases and J by 1 base, with 8 bases between the two germline ends. The CDR3 spans 13 residues. The V gene's germline CDR1 is SQVTM and CDR2 ANQGSEA. CDR3 in amino acids: CSVGSGSNQPQHF. DNA of the CDR3: TGCAGCGTTGGGTCAGGGAGCAATCAGCCCCAGCATTTT.

Ten or more counts support this clonotype. The V call is TRBV20-1, the J call TRBJ1-1, with unresolved D. The germline V gene encodes CDR1 DFQATT and CDR2 SNEGSKA (reference sequence). The CDR3 is 13 residues long. Trimming left V 5 bases short and J 4 bases short, with 14 bases between. The chain's CDR3 is CSAPGRSSTEAFF. The CDR3 coding sequence is TGCAGTGCTCCGGGGAGATCGAGCACTGAAGCTTTCTTT.

This clonotype was observed at least ten times. V and J are TRBV12-3 or TRBV12-4 and TRBJ1-5; perhaps TRBD1 as D (5 bases). V was cut by 5 bases and J by 2 bases, with 13 bases left in between. This CDR3 comprises 15 residues. CDR3 amino acids: CASSPRVLRNQPQHF. CDR3 sequence (DNA): TGTGCCAGCAGTCCCAGGGTTTTGCGCAATCAGCCCCAGCATTTT.

With respect to this clonotype: The junction differs from germline at one of its ends, possibly a read error. This chain joins TRBV2 and TRBJ1-4, with unresolved D. Germline V lookup: CDR1 SNHLY, CDR2 FYNNEI. The CDR3 loop spans 12 amino acids. In DNA, the CDR3 is TGTGCCAGCAATTTGGTTCTCGAAAAATTGTTTTTT. Translating gives CASNLVLEKLFF.